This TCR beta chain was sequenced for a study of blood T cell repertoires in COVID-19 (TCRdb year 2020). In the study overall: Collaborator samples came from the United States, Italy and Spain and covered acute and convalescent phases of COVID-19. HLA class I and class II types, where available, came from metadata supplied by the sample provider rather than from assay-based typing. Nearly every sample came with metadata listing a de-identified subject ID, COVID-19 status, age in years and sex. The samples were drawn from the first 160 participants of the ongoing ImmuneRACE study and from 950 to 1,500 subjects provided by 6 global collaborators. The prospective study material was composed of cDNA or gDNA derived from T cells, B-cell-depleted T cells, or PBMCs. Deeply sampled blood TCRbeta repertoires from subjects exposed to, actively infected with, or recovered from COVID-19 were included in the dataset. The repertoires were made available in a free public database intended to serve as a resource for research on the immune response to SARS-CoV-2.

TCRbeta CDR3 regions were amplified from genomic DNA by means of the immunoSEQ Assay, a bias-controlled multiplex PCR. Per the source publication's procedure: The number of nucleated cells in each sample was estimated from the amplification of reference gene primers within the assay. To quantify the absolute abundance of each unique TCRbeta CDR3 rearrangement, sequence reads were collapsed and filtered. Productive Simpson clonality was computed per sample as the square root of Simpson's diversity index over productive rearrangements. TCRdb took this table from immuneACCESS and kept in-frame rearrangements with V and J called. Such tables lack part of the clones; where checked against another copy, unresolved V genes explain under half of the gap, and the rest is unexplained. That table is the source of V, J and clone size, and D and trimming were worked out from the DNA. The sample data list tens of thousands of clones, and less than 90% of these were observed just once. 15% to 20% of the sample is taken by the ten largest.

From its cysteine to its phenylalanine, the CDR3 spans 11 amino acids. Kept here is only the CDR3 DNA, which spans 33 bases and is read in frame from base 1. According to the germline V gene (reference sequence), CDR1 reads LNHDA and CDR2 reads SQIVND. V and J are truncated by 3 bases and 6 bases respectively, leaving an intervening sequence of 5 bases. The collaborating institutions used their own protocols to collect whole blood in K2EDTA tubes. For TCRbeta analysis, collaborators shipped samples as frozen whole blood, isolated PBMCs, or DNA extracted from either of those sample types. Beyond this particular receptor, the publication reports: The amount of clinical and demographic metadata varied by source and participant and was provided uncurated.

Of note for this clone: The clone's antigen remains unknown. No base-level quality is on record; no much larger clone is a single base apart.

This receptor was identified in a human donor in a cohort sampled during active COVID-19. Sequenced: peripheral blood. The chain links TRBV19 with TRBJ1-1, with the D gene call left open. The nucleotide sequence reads TGTGCCAGTAGTATCACAGCTGAAGCTTTCTTT. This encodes CASSITAEAFF.